The 25 T cell receptor beta chains below were found in one sample sequenced in a study of blood T cell repertoires in COVID-19 (dated by TCRdb to about 2020). Receptors were amplified or captured by the immunoSEQ multiplex PCR assay. TCRdb carries this immuneACCESS record with in-frame sequences only. Its versions omit some clonotypes, under half of them owing to an unresolved V gene in the studies checked, with the rest unexplained. This sample has tens of thousands of clones in its table, and more than 75% of those were observed once. Clones ranked in the top ten supply less than 9% of the sample. Sequencing input: peripheral blood. These receptors originate from a man aged 50-59 years with active or convalescent COVID-19.

This clone was seen a few times. J is TRBJ2-7 and V is TRBV10-3, with 8 bases aligning to TRBD2. The CDR3 contains 13 residues. Trimming cost V 9 bases and J 3 bases; bases outside gene matches: 7. Germline CDR1 reads ENHRY; CDR2 reads SYGVKD. Here the CDR3 reads CAITTSGGYEQYF. The CDR3 region has the DNA TGTGCCATTACCACTAGCGGTGGCTACGAGCAGTACTTC.

The chain carries TRBV9 and TRBJ2-1, with a possible D match to TRBD1 (5 bases). The CDR3 sequence is 12 residues long. Germline CDR1 is SGDLS and CDR2 is YYNGEE. V lost 0 bases and J lost 7, with 5 bases in between. This CDR3 is CASSVAGNEQFF. CDR3 sequence (DNA): TGTGCCAGCAGCGTAGCAGGGAATGAGCAGTTCTTC.

V and J are TRBV13 and TRBJ2-5; D is possibly TRBD2 (5 bases). The CDR3 consists of 15 residues. Germline CDR1 PRHDT, CDR2 FYEKMQ (reference sequence). V was cut by 0 bases and J by 2 bases, with 10 bases left in between. The CDR3 bases are TGTGCCAGCAGCTTAGGACTAGGGAAGCAAGAGACCCAGTACTTC. Translating it yields CASSLGLGKQETQYF. The full variable domain, its missing parts supplied by reference TRBV13 and TRBJ2-5, is AAGVIQSPRHLIKEKRETATLKCYPIPRHDTVYWYQQGPGQDPQFLISFYEKMQSDKGSIPDRFSAQQFSDYHSELNMSSLELGDSALYFCASSLGLGKQETQYFGPGTRLLVL.

The chain links TRBV4-1 to TRBJ2-5, with a tentative D call TRBD1 (6 bases). The CDR3 spans 13 residues. Germline V CDR1 and CDR2: MGHRA, YSYEKL. V was pared by 4 bases and J by 5 bases, with 11 bases between. Here the CDR3 reads CASSPQGRETQYF. DNA for the CDR3: TGCGCCAGCAGCCCACAGGGACGGGAGACCCAGTACTTC.

The rearrangement links TRBV15 to TRBJ1-1, with D unclear. Trimming took 0 bases from V and 0 from J, leaving 5 bases between them. CDR3 size: 14 residues. Germline V lookup: CDR1 LNHNV, CDR2 YYDKDF (reference sequence). CDR3 DNA sequence: TGTGCCACCAGCAGAGATACGGTGAACACTGAAGCTTTCTTT. Translated: CATSRDTVNTEAFF. The whole variable domain, remainder taken from reference TRBV15 and TRBJ1-1, is DAMVIQNPRYQVTQFGKPVTLSCSQTLNHNVMYWYQQKSSQAPKLLFHYYDKDFNNEADTPDNFQSRRPNTSFCFLDIRSPGLGDTAMYLCATSRDTVNTEAFFGQGTRLTVV.

The chain couples TRBV5-1 to TRBJ1-3; 9 nucleotides agree with TRBD1. The junction had 8 bases not matched to a gene; V was cut back by 4 bases and J by 3 bases. The CDR3 contains 16 residues. The germline gives CDR1 SGHRS, CDR2 YFSETQ. Written as DNA, the CDR3 is TGCGCCAGCAGCCGCACTTGGGACAGGGTTGGAAACACCATATATTTT. Translation gives CASSRTWDRVGNTIYF.

The V and J genes are TRBV7-8 and TRBJ2-7, with 7 bases matching TRBD1. CDR1 is SGHVS and CDR2 is FQNEAQ in the germline V gene. CDR3 length: 14 amino acids. The chain's CDR3 is CASSLALQGREQYV. CDR3 sequence (DNA): TGTGCCAGCAGCCTAGCCCTACAGGGGCGCGAGCAGTACGTC.

The chain carries TRBV10-3 and TRBJ2-7, with TRBD2 identical over 11 bases. Losses at the gene ends were 10 bases for V and 0 bases for J; bases not matched to a gene: 5. The CDR3 totals 14 residues. The germline CDR1 and CDR2 sequences are ENHRY and SYGVKD. CDR3 coding DNA: TGTGCCACAGTAGCGGGGGGGAGCTCCTACGAGCAGTACGTC. Encoded protein: CATVAGGSSYEQYV.

This clone has just a few counts. The CDR3 coding sequence is TGTGCCAGCAGTTCCGGGAAATCCTACGAGCAGTACTTC. Amino acid sequence: CASSSGKSYEQYF. The J gene is TRBJ2-7, the V gene TRBV6-2 or TRBV6-3, with a possible D match to TRBD2 (5 bases). The CDR3 is 13 amino acids. Trimming took 4 bases from V and 1 from J, leaving 8 bases between them. Germline CDR1 reads MNHEY; CDR2 reads SVGEGT.

This chain uses TRBV9 with TRBJ1-4; D may be TRBD1 (5 bases). The CDR3 totals 14 residues. Germline-derived CDR1 and CDR2 are SGDLS and YYNGEE. Trimming removed 5 bases at V and 5 bases at J, with 13 bases between. The CDR3 spells CASSRLDRNEKLFF. CDR3 bases: TGTGCCAGCAGTAGACTCGACAGAAATGAAAAACTGTTTTTT.

About this clone itself: In the same sample, other DNA sequences code for this CDR3. Here the CDR3 reads CASSMGQSNQPQHF. CDR3 bases: TGTGCCAGTAGTATGGGCCAGAGCAATCAGCCCCAGCATTTT. The gene calls are TRBV19 and TRBJ1-5; D is undetermined. Germline V gene sequence: CDR1 LNHDA, CDR2 SQIVND (reference sequence). Trimming removed 3 bases from V and 1 base from J, with 7 bases in between. CDR3 length equals 14 residues.

In DNA form, the CDR3 reads TGTGCCAGCAGCCTCGGGGGGACCAATCAGCCCCAGCATTTT. It yields the protein CASSLGGTNQPQHF. The chain joins TRBV3-1 (or the pseudogene TRBV3-2) to TRBJ1-5, with a possible D match to TRBD1 (5 bases). Germline lookup yields CDR1 LGHDT and CDR2 YNNKEL (reference sequence). Trimming left V 4 bases short and J 3 bases short, with 10 bases between. This CDR3 spans 14 amino acids.

In its sample, this clone was seen a few times. The chain is built from TRBV18 and TRBJ1-5; D is unclear. The CDR3 sequence is 14 residues long. The germline gives CDR1 KGHSH, CDR2 LQKENI. The V and J ends lost 2 bases and 5 bases respectively, with 10 bases between them. The CDR3 nucleotides are TGTGCCAGCTCACCAACGGGTGAGGATCAGCCCCAGCATTTT. Residues: CASSPTGEDQPQHF.

The chain combines TRBV5-6 with TRBJ1-4; TRBD1 agrees at 9 bases. The CDR3 runs to 15 residues. The V and J ends lost 4 bases and 6 bases, in that order; junction bases with no gene match: 7. Germline CDR1 SGHDT, CDR2 YYEEEE. CDR3 residues: CASSPWTGEDEKLFF. In DNA form, the CDR3 reads TGTGCCAGCAGCCCCTGGACAGGGGAAGATGAAAAACTGTTTTTT. Based on the CDR3 plus reference TRBV5-6 and TRBJ1-4, the full variable domain is DAGVTQSPTHLIKTRGQQVTLRCSPKSGHDTVSWYQQALGQGPQFIFQYYEEEERQRGNFPDRFSGHQFPNYSSELNVNALLLGDSALYLCASSPWTGEDEKLFFGSGTQLSVL.

V usage is TRBV7-8 and J usage is TRBJ1-3, with unresolved D. Germline V gene lookup returns CDR1 SGHVS and CDR2 FQNEAQ. This CDR3 spans 16 amino acids. V was pared by 3 bases and J by 3 bases, with 15 bases between. DNA of the CDR3: TGTGCCAGCAGCTTGTTCCTGGAGGTTGATGGAAACACCATATATTTT. This encodes CASSLFLEVDGNTIYF.

This chain joins TRBV5-1 and TRBJ1-2, with 7 positions matching TRBD1. With V trimmed by 7 bases and J by 2 bases, 5 bases remained unmatched. The CDR3 is made up of 13 amino acids. The germline V gene has CDR1 SGHRS and CDR2 YFSETQ. CDR3 sequence reads: CASGSGQNYGYTF. Written as DNA, the CDR3 is TGCGCCAGCGGATCGGGACAGAACTATGGCTACACCTTC.

This chain connects TRBV27 to TRBJ2-3; tentatively, D is TRBD2 (5 bases). With 6 bases removed from V and 1 base from J, the gap between germline ends came to 17 bases. The CDR3 contains 16 residues. The germline V gene encodes CDR1 MNHEY and CDR2 SMNVEV (reference sequence). The CDR3 bases are TGTGCCAGCAGCATGACCGGACTTAGAGGCACAGATACGCAGTATTTT. Encoded protein: CASSMTGLRGTDTQYF.

On this clone: Mismatch with germline at one junction end may stem from a read error. Other DNA variants within this sample encode the same CDR3. The chain couples TRBV10-3 to TRBJ1-5; weak D call: TRBD1 (6 bases). The CDR3 length is 13 residues. Germline V gene sequence: CDR1 ENHRY, CDR2 SYGVKD. CDR3 nucleotide sequence: TGTGCCAGCCAAGGGGGTAGCAATCAGCCCCAACATTTT. Its translation is CASQGGSNQPQHF.

The gene calls are TRBV5-1 and TRBJ2-3; 8 bases are shared with TRBD2. Trimming cost V 0 bases and J 5 bases; bases outside gene matches: 8. There are 16 residues in the CDR3. The V gene's germline CDR1 is SGHRS and CDR2 YFSETQ. The DNA of the CDR3 is TGCGCCAGCAGCTTGGCCGGGGGGGCTAGTATAGATACGCAGTATTTT. Its protein product is CASSLAGGASIDTQYF. The full variable domain, in which reference TRBV5-1 and TRBJ2-3 provide the parts outside the CDR3, is KAGVTQTPRYLIKTRGQQVTLSCSPISGHRSVSWYQQTPGQGLQFLFEYFSETQRNKGNFPGRFSGRQFSNSRSEMNVSTLELGDSALYLCASSLAGGASIDTQYFGPGTRLTVL.

The V gene is TRBV5-1, the J gene TRBJ2-3, with 9 bases lining up with TRBD2. CDR1 is SGHRS, CDR2 YFSETQ, per germline. V lost 2 bases and J lost 2; bases outside the gene matches: 6. The CDR3 length is 16 residues. The CDR3 loop is CASSFGAGGLTDTQYF. As DNA, the CDR3 is TGCGCCAGCAGCTTTGGAGCGGGGGGACTCACAGATACGCAGTATTTT.

The chain recombines TRBV9 with TRBJ1-2, with unresolved D. V was trimmed by 4 bases and J by 10 bases, leaving 23 bases between them. This CDR3 contains 15 residues. Germline V gene sequence: CDR1 SGDLS, CDR2 YYNGEE. CDR3 residues: CASSPTYPEVRAYTF. The CDR3 coding sequence is TGTGCCAGCAGCCCTACCTACCCCGAGGTGAGGGCCTACACCTTC.

The gene calls are TRBV4-1 and TRBJ2-1; the D gene is possibly TRBD2 (5 bases). Per germline, CDR1 MGHRA and CDR2 YSYEKL. V was pared by 0 bases and J by 7 bases, with 13 bases between. This CDR3 is 15 amino acids long. CDR3 DNA sequence: TGCGCCAGCAGCCAAGACCCAAGCGGAAAAAATGAGCAGTTCTTC. Amino acid sequence: CASSQDPSGKNEQFF.

The chain employs TRBV9 and TRBJ2-2; possibly TRBD1 for D (5 bases). V was clipped by 0 bases and J by 6 bases, with 15 bases between them. The CDR3 runs 16 residues. Germline CDR1 is SGDLS and CDR2 is YYNGEE. The CDR3 nucleotides read TGTGCCAGCAGCGTAGATGCAGGGAATTCCCCCGGGGAGCTGTTTTTT. Its translation: CASSVDAGNSPGELFF.

The CDR3 DNA is TGTGCCACCAGTGATTTACTCCTGAACACCATATATTTT. It codes for CATSDLLLNTIYF. The chain combines TRBV24-1 with TRBJ1-3; D gene uncertain. CDR1 KGHDR and CDR2 SFDVKD come from the germline V gene. This CDR3 contains 13 residues. V was shortened by 1 base and J by 7 bases, with 7 bases between the two germline ends.

The rearrangement uses TRBV6-2 or TRBV6-3 and TRBJ2-1; D is possibly TRBD2 (5 bases). There are 12 residues in the CDR3. The V end was cut by 2 bases, the J end by 8 bases, with 7 bases between. Germline V CDR1 and CDR2: MNHEY, SVGEGT. This CDR3 reads CASSYEGYEQFF. The DNA of the CDR3 is TGTGCCAGCAGTTACGAGGGATATGAGCAGTTCTTC.